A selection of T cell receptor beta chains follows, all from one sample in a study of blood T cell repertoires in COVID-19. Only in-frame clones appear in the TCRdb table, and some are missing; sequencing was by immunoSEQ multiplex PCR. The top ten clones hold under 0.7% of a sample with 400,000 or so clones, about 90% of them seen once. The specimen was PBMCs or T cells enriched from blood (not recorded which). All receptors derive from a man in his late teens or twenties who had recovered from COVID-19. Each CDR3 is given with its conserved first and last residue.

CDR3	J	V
CASKGLTPRLFF	TRBJ1-4	TRBV19
CASSSYRGPDTEAFF	TRBJ1-1	TRBV7-8
CASSPRYGGVTEAFF	TRBJ1-1	TRBV7-9
CASSLYGTATNEKLFF	TRBJ1-4	TRBV4-1
CASSQVAGGRTYEQYF	TRBJ2-7	TRBV3-1/TRBV3-2
CASTPGQASNQPQHF	TRBJ1-5	TRBV19
CASSLGLRGRPEAFF	TRBJ1-1	TRBV11-2
CASLEAGGYYGYTF	TRBJ1-2	TRBV6-5
CAISEWESEAFF	TRBJ1-1	TRBV10-3
CASSFFGRGTGELFF	TRBJ2-2	TRBV25-1
CASSLDTGRISGKAFF	TRBJ1-1	TRBV5-4
CSASRAGGANVLTF	TRBJ2-6	TRBV20-1
CASSQDPGTPNTGELFF	TRBJ2-2	TRBV3-1/TRBV3-2
CASSPSGQLNYGYTF	TRBJ1-2	TRBV7-9
CASSSGLLAKNIQYF	TRBJ2-4	TRBV27
CASSRDEGHGYTF	TRBJ1-2	TRBV14
CASSSDAGRITDTQYF	TRBJ2-3	TRBV5-5
CASSLGQGGGYTF	TRBJ1-2	TRBV5-5
CASSDMLAGNTDTQYF	TRBJ2-3	TRBV10-1
CASSYYSGTDEKLFF	TRBJ1-4	TRBV7-9
CASSSYREPYEQYF	TRBJ2-7	TRBV28
CASSPLNRAAGYGYTF	TRBJ1-2	TRBV7-9
CASRGTAQTVYNEQFF	TRBJ2-1	TRBV7-8
CASILTPNTEAFF	TRBJ1-1	TRBV6-5
CASSSEPGQGHYEQYF	TRBJ2-7	TRBV5-1
CASSLLSGGAHNEQFF	TRBJ2-1	TRBV3-1/TRBV3-2
CAISEQEDSPLHF	TRBJ1-6	TRBV10-3
CASSEAGSNNAIRPQHF	TRBJ1-5	TRBV2
CASTLFGATNEKLFF	TRBJ1-4	TRBV2
CASSDTQLTGTGNTIYF	TRBJ1-3	TRBV2
CASSQDLGRLGSYEQYF	TRBJ2-7	TRBV4-1
CASSYFGPGVTNTEAFF	TRBJ1-1	TRBV6-2/TRBV6-3
CATSTLGTGTNTGELFF	TRBJ2-2	TRBV15
CASSEGRIPYEQYF	TRBJ2-7	TRBV10-1
CASRHRDRPYEQYF	TRBJ2-7	TRBV28
CASTGREGQPQHF	TRBJ1-5	TRBV19
CASSPTDREQFF	TRBJ2-1	TRBV13
CASRGQDDSPLHF	TRBJ1-6	TRBV9
CASSGYLRQPQHF	TRBJ1-5	TRBV28
CASSFGVEQFF	TRBJ2-1	TRBV28
CASSSIPTGGHEQYF	TRBJ2-7	TRBV27
CASSLDKSGRSLDEQFF	TRBJ2-1	TRBV7-2
CATSRKGGATDTQYF	TRBJ2-3	TRBV15
CASSVASTGSLGYTF	TRBJ1-2	TRBV9
CASSFSTLTGISNSPLHF	TRBJ1-6	TRBV7-8
CASSPQTGANTGELFF	TRBJ2-2	TRBV11-2
CASSEAPLTGGAYNSPLHF	TRBJ1-6	TRBV6-1
CASSQSGSYEQYF	TRBJ2-7	TRBV19
CASSAGKGAMNTEAFF	TRBJ1-1	TRBV19
CASTSGGHNEQFF	TRBJ2-1	TRBV7-9
CASRRGLTVMNTEAFF	TRBJ1-1	TRBV5-8
CATRSRQGNTEAFF	TRBJ1-1	TRBV24-1
CATSSHFSRGAFTEAFF	TRBJ1-1	TRBV15
CASSGTSGRFHEQYF	TRBJ2-7	TRBV6-5
CASSFRVTDSPLHF	TRBJ1-6	TRBV19